This T cell receptor beta chain emerged from a study of cytomegalovirus exposure and HLA in healthy donors. About the research overall: Of all 400 or so donors who were genotyped, roughly 85% belonged to the Caucasian-associated ancestry cluster. General study findings and limits: Later analysis identified several of the most significant clusters that appeared linked to common viral pathogens. Cytomegalovirus-associated status was assigned to about 150 TCR beta chains.

V dropped 3 bases and J dropped 4 bases, with 16 bases sitting between them. Germline CDR1 SGHRS, CDR2 YFSETQ. The CDR3 is 15 amino acids. With regard to this clone: Its specificity is unknown.

A multiplex PCR was run with 60 Vbeta primers and 13 Jbeta primers. Data came from immunoSEQ multiplex PCR; TCRdb stores just in-frame clones and leaves some out. In the table there are about 180,000 clones, roughly four fifths of which are singletons. The rearrangement uses TRBV5-1 and TRBJ2-5; TRBD1 might be the D (5 bases). The sequenced sample consisted of PBMCs. The source of this sequence is a man aged 18 to 30 in good health and CMV-seronegative. CDR3 sequence reads: CASSSQGAIGETQYF. CDR3 DNA: TGCGCCAGCAGCTCTCAAGGGGCAATTGGAGAGACCCAGTACTTC. Full variable domain (rest looked up from reference TRBV5-1 and TRBJ2-5): KAGVTQTPRYLIKTRGQQVTLSCSPISGHRSVSWYQQTPGQGLQFLFEYFSETQRNKGNFPGRFSGRQFSNSRSEMNVSTLELGDSALYLCASSSQGAIGETQYFGPGTRLLVL.